What follows describes a single T cell receptor (beta chain). Its antigen is not identified. Trimming removed 1 base from V and 0 bases from J, with 12 bases in between. From germline, CDR1 is GTSNPN and CDR2 SVGIG (reference sequence). The CDR3 contains 15 residues. The sample belongs to a study of T cells in localized non-small cell lung cancer. Study results and limitations: Appearances in adjacent lung were noted for a median 57 of the top 100 tumor clones. Among blood samples, higher T cell density accompanied longer overall survival.

Clones were sequenced by immunoSEQ multiplex PCR, and TCRdb holds only the in-frame ones, with some missing. This table holds about 24,000 clones, roughly 84% found once. The receptor's source is a male donor aged 60 or over with stage I squamous cell lung carcinoma. The chain couples TRBV30 to TRBJ1-1; a weak D match, TRBD1 (5 bases). Source: peripheral blood, taken before any cancer treatment. CDR3 DNA: TGTGCCTGGAGTGACCCCCGACAGATGAACACTGAAGCTTTCTTT. It encodes CAWSDPRQMNTEAFF. The full variable domain, rest sourced from reference TRBV30 and TRBJ1-1, is SQTIHQWPATLVQPVGSPLSLECTVEGTSNPNLYWYRQAAGRGLQLLFYSVGIGQISSEVPQNLSASRPQDRQFILSSKKLLLSDSGFYLCAWSDPRQMNTEAFFGQGTRLTVV.